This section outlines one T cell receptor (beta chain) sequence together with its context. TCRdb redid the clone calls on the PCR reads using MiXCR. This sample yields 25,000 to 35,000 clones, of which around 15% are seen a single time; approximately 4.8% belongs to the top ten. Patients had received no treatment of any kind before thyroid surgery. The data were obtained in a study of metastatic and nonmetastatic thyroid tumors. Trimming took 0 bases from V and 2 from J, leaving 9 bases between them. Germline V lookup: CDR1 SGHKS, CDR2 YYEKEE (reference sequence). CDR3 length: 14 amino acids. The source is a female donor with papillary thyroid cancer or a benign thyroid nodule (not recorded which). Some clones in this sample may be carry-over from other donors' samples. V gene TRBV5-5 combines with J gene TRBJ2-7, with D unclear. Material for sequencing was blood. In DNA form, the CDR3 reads TGTGCCAGCAGCTTGGCCGGGCAGACCTACGAGCAGTACTTC. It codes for CASSLAGQTYEQYF. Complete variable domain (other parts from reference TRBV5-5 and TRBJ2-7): DAGVTQSPTHLIKTRGQQVTLRCSPISGHKSVSWYQQVLGQGPQFIFQYYEKEERGRGNFPDRFSARQFPNYSSELNVNALLLGDSALYLCASSLAGQTYEQYFGPGTRLTVT.